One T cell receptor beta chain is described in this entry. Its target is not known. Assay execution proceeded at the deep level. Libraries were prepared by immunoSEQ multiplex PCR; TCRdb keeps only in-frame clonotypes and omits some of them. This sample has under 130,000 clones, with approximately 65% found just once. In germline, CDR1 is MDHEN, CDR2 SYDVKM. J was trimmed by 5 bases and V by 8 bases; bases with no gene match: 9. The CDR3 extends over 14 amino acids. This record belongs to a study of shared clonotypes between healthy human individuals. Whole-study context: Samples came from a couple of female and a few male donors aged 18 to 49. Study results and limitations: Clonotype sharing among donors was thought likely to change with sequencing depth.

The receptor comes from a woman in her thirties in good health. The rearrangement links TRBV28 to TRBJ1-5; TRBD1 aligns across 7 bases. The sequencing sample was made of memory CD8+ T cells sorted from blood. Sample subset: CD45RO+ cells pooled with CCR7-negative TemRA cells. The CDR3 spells CASGTGEGHQPQHF. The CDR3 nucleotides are TGTGCCAGCGGTACAGGGGAAGGGCATCAGCCCCAGCATTTT.